This T cell receptor beta chain emerged from a study of PD-L1 blockade in urothelial cancer. The data were produced by immunoSEQ multiplex PCR, yet TCRdb's version contains in-frame clones alone and is incomplete. The sample carries under 95,000 clones, around 83% recorded once. As for time point: pretreatment peripheral blood. CDR1 is SGHNT and CDR2 is YYREEE in the germline V gene (reference sequence). V trimming: 0 bases; J trimming: 6 bases; junction bases outside the gene matches: 6. The CDR3 loop spans 16 amino acids. This clonotype was obtained from a man aged 55 to 70 with urothelial cancer. Sequencing was performed on PBMCs, taken around atezolizumab (anti-PD-L1) treatment. The chain is built from TRBV5-4 and TRBJ2-1; TRBD2 matches 10 bases. The CDR3 reads CASSLGLAGVGNEQFF. The CDR3 region has the DNA TGTGCCAGCAGCTTGGGGCTAGCGGGAGTCGGCAATGAGCAGTTCTTC.